Presented here are 15 T cell receptor beta chains from one specimen sequenced in a study of identical twins. MiXCR, applied by TCRdb to the 5' RACE reads, yields one record per CDR3 protein. The sample has approximately 890,000 distinct CDR3 sequences, about 12% seen once. These data were also filed under a second study, of yellow fever vaccine responses in identical twins.

Sequences were obtained from PBMCs. These receptors were collected from a woman aged 18 to 35 in good health.

In DNA, the CDR3 is TGCAGTGCTAAGACTGGGAACACTGAAGCTTTCTTT. Translating it yields CSAKTGNTEAFF. The gene calls are TRBV20-1 and TRBJ1-1; the D is unclear. The CDR3 runs to 12 residues. Trimming stripped 4 bases from V and 1 base from J, with 7 bases between. Looked up from germline, CDR1 is DFQATT and CDR2 is SNEGSKA (reference sequence).

This clonotype was seen many times. The V and J genes are TRBV12-3 or TRBV12-4 and TRBJ2-7; unclear D gene. V gave up 0 bases and J gave up 0 bases, with 9 bases separating them. This CDR3 has 15 amino acids. DNA of the CDR3: TGTGCCAGCAGTTTAGCGCTAAGCTTCTCCTACGAGCAGTACTTC. This codes for CASSLALSFSYEQYF.

Only a few counts were recorded for this clonotype. J is TRBJ2-4 and V is TRBV5-1; perhaps TRBD2 as D (5 bases). CDR1 is SGHRS, CDR2 YFSETQ, per germline. The CDR3 runs to 16 residues. V shed 0 bases and J shed 0 bases, with 10 bases lying between them. The CDR3 DNA reads TGCGCCAGCAGCTTGGAGCTAGCAGTAGCCAAAAACATTCAGTACTTC. Translation gives CASSLELAVAKNIQYF.

This clonotype has only a few counts. The rearrangement joins TRBV7-8 to TRBJ2-2, with 7 bases matching TRBD2. CDR3 size: 17 residues. V gave up 1 base and J gave up 1 base; unmatched junction bases: 6. Germline V gene lookup returns CDR1 SGHVS and CDR2 FQNEAQ. The CDR3 sequence: CASSLGWDYLNTGELFF. The CDR3 nucleotides read TGTGCCAGCAGCTTAGGCTGGGACTACCTGAACACCGGGGAGCTGTTTTTT.

The chain links TRBV7-9 to TRBJ2-2; D call uncertain. Deletions cut 7 bases from V and 6 bases from J, with 9 bases between. CDR3 length equals 12 residues. Per germline, CDR1 SEHNR and CDR2 FQNEAQ (reference sequence). CDR3 region: CASTRIAGELFF. Here the CDR3 DNA reads TGTGCCAGCACCCGGATCGCCGGGGAGCTGTTTTTT.

This clonotype occurred many times. This chain connects TRBV5-1 to TRBJ2-2; D unclear. CDR1 SGHRS and CDR2 YFSETQ come from the germline V gene. The CDR3 covers 16 residues. The V gene lost 5 bases and the J gene lost 6 bases, with 20 bases spanning the gap. The CDR3 loop is CASRTDTRAAAGELFF. The CDR3 region has the DNA TGCGCCAGCAGAACTGACACTCGTGCCGCCGCCGGGGAGCTGTTTTTT.

This clonotype was observed a few times. V gene TRBV15 combines with J gene TRBJ1-1; TRBD1 matches 7 bases. Germline V gene data show CDR1 as LNHNV and CDR2 as YYDKDF (reference sequence). Unmatched junction bases numbered 8, after V lost 8 bases and J lost 2 bases. This CDR3 comprises 14 residues. For the CDR3, the DNA is TGTGCCACCGGATCGGACAGGTTAAACACTGAAGCTTTCTTT. Translation gives CATGSDRLNTEAFF.

This clonotype was seen a handful of times. The chain uses TRBV9 and TRBJ2-7; tentative D call: TRBD1 (5 bases). Germline V CDR1 and CDR2: SGDLS, YYNGEE. This CDR3 has 15 amino acids. V dropped 0 bases and J dropped 6 bases, with 16 bases sitting between them. CDR3 coding DNA: TGTGCCAGCAGCGTAGATTACAGGACGAGCAGCGAGCAGTACTTC. Translating it yields CASSVDYRTSSEQYF.

This clonotype turned up a few times. The rearrangement joins TRBV6-2 or TRBV6-3 to TRBJ2-2; D uncertain. Trimming removed 3 bases at V and 7 bases at J, with 9 bases between. CDR3 size: 13 residues. Germline lookup yields CDR1 MNHEY and CDR2 SVGEGT. This CDR3 reads CASSYVGSGELFF. For the CDR3, the DNA is TGTGCCAGCAGTTATGTGGGTAGCGGGGAGCTGTTTTTT.

V usage is TRBV7-9 and J usage is TRBJ2-2, with unresolved D. Trimming removed 5 bases at V and 4 bases at J, with 14 bases between. Per the germline V gene, CDR1 is SEHNR and CDR2 is FQNEAQ (reference sequence). This CDR3 is 15 amino acids long. The CDR3 loop reads CASSRVVWGTGELFF. The CDR3 nucleotides are TGTGCCAGCAGCCGAGTTGTATGGGGCACCGGGGAGCTGTTTTTT.

J is TRBJ2-2 and V is TRBV12-3 or TRBV12-4, with TRBD2 identical over 14 bases. Unmatched junction bases numbered 16, after V lost 6 bases and J lost 4 bases. CDR3 length equals 20 residues. CDR3 DNA: TGTGCCAGCAGAACTCCGGGACTAGCGGGAGCAGGCCCTCGCACCGGGGAGCTGTTTTTT. Amino acids: CASRTPGLAGAGPRTGELFF.

This clonotype was counted between two and nine times. This chain links TRBV11-2 with TRBJ2-2, with D perhaps TRBD1 or TRBD2 (5 bases each). The V and J ends lost 0 bases and 2 bases respectively, with 16 bases between them. CDR3 size: 18 residues. CDR1 SGHAT and CDR2 FQNNGV come from the germline V gene. The CDR3 loop is CASSLEIRQGDNTGELFF. The CDR3 DNA reads as TGTGCCAGCAGCTTAGAAATTCGGCAGGGAGATAACACCGGGGAGCTGTTTTTT.

The chain joins TRBV11-2 to TRBJ1-1, with 12 bases matching TRBD1. V dropped 8 bases and J dropped 5; count of bases not matched to a gene: 12. CDR1 and CDR2 from the germline V gene are SGHAT and FQNNGV. CDR3 length equals 16 residues. CDR3: CASGWAGDRGRTEAFF. The CDR3, as DNA: TGTGCCAGCGGTTGGGCTGGGGACAGGGGGCGAACTGAAGCTTTCTTT.

This chain connects TRBV20-1 to TRBJ2-1; a weak D match, TRBD2 (6 bases). V dropped 0 bases and J dropped 3 bases, with 9 bases sitting between them. Germline V lookup: CDR1 DFQATT, CDR2 SNEGSKA (reference sequence). The CDR3 runs 14 residues. CDR3 amino acids: CSAREREYYNEQFF. DNA of the CDR3: TGCAGTGCTAGAGAGCGGGAATACTACAATGAGCAGTTCTTC.

This clonotype came up a few times. V gene TRBV4-1 combines with J gene TRBJ2-7, with 7 bases matching TRBD1. J gave up 5 bases and V 6 bases, and 13 bases lay outside the gene matches. CDR1 and CDR2 (germline): MGHRA, YSYEKL. The CDR3 covers 15 residues. The CDR3 is CASSSVIQGPDEQYF. CDR3 bases: TGCGCCAGCAGTTCCGTGATACAGGGGCCCGACGAGCAGTACTTC.